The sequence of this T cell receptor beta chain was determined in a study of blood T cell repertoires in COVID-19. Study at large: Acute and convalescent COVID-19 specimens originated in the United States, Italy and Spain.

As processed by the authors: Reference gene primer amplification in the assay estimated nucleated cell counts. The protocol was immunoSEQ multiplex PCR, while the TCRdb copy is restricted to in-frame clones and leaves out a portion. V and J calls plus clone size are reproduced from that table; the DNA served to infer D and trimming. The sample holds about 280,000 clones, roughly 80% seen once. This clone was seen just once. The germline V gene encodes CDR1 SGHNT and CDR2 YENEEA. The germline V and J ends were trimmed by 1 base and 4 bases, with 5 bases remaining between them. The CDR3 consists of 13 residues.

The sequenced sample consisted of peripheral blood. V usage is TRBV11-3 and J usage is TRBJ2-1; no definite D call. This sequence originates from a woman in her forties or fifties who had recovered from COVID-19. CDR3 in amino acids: CASSLGLYNEQFF. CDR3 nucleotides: TGTGCCAGCAGCTTAGGTCTATACAATGAGCAGTTCTTC. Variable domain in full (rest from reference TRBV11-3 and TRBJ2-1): EAGVVQSPRYKIIEKKQPVAFWCNPISGHNTLYWYLQNLGQGPELLIRYENEEAVDDSQLPKDRFSAERLKGVDSTLKIQPAELGDSAVYLCASSLGLYNEQFFGPGTRLTVL.